These 25 T cell receptor beta chains came from one sample sequenced in a study of control samples from healthy donors and cancer patients. TCRdb keeps only in-frame clones here, not all; method: immunoSEQ multiplex PCR. The data show around 68,000 clones, 83% seen once. The sample was blood. Source of these receptors: a man in his 60s in good health.

Ten or more counts support this clone. In the same sample, other DNA sequences code for this CDR3. The chain is built from TRBV18 and TRBJ2-7; D unresolved. V was pared by 3 bases and J by 3 bases, with 6 bases between. Germline V gene sequence: CDR1 KGHSH, CDR2 LQKENI. CDR3 size: 12 residues. The CDR3 DNA reads as TGTGCCAGCTCACCGGCGAACTACGAGCAGTACTTC. It encodes CASSPANYEQYF.

The CDR3: CASRNNEQFF. In nucleotides, the CDR3 is TGTGCCAGCAGGAACAATGAGCAGTTCTTC. The chain employs TRBV2 and TRBJ2-1; no reliable D call. This CDR3 has 10 residues. CDR1 SNHLY and CDR2 FYNNEI come from the germline V gene. The ends were cut back, 6 bases at V and 5 bases at J, with 2 bases in the middle.

V usage is TRBV28 and J usage is TRBJ1-2; the D gene is possibly TRBD1 (6 bases). V was shortened by 9 bases and J by 4 bases, with 15 bases between the two germline ends. Germline CDR1 reads MDHEN; CDR2 reads SYDVKM. This CDR3 is 13 amino acids long. CDR3 residues: CASEMGGRYGYTF. The CDR3 DNA reads TGTGCCAGTGAAATGGGGGGCCGCTATGGCTACACCTTC.

The chain has TRBV2 and TRBJ1-5, with D possibly TRBD1 on 6 matching bases. CDR1 is SNHLY and CDR2 is FYNNEI in the germline V gene. This CDR3 has 15 residues. With 7 bases removed from V and 9 bases from J, the gap between germline ends came to 22 bases. The CDR3 DNA reads TGTGCCAGCACCCTGACAGGCGAAACGCGGCGGCCCCAGCATTTT. It yields the protein CASTLTGETRRPQHF.

This clone is large by share. The CDR3 nucleotides read TGCGCCAGCAGCCAAGAACTTGGGCTCCAAGAGACCCAGTACTTC. It is translated as CASSQELGLQETQYF. This chain connects TRBV4-3 to TRBJ2-5; D ambiguous. Germline CDR1 and CDR2: LGHNA and YSLEER. V was pared by 0 bases and J by 1 base, with 9 bases between. The CDR3 has 15 amino acids.

Notes on this clone: Other DNA sequences from this sample encode an identical CDR3 as well. CDR3 sequence reads: CASSLGTGASQETQYF. The CDR3 coding sequence is TGTGCCAGCAGCTTGGGAACAGGGGCTTCCCAAGAGACCCAGTACTTC. J is TRBJ2-5 and V is TRBV5-8; TRBD1 aligns across 7 bases. V shed 0 bases, J shed 1 base, and the junction held 6 bases outside the gene matches. The CDR3 runs to 16 residues. CDR1 is SGHTS and CDR2 is YDEGEE in the germline V gene.

In its sample, this clone was seen once. V usage is TRBV2 and J usage is TRBJ2-3; 7 bases agree with TRBD1. J gave up 6 bases and V 6 bases, and 18 bases lay outside the gene matches. Germline values: CDR1 SNHLY, CDR2 FYNNEI. The CDR3 covers 17 residues. CDR3 loop: CASRVIRDQGDTDTQYF. CDR3 sequence (DNA): TGTGCCAGCAGGGTGATCCGGGACCAGGGGGACACGGATACGCAGTATTTT.

This chain links TRBV4-3 with TRBJ1-1; tentatively, D is TRBD1 (5 bases). Trimming removed 0 bases at V and 1 base at J, with 6 bases between. Germline CDR1 is LGHNA and CDR2 is YSLEER. The length of the CDR3 is 14 residues. The CDR3 nucleotides are TGCGCCAGCAGCCAAGACAGGGCGAACACTGAAGCTTTCTTT. Its protein product is CASSQDRANTEAFF.

The gene calls are TRBV18 and TRBJ2-7; D gene uncertain. Germline V gene lookup returns CDR1 KGHSH and CDR2 LQKENI. The CDR3 sequence is 13 residues long. V dropped 2 bases and J dropped 4 bases, with 9 bases sitting between them. The CDR3 DNA reads as TGTGCCAGCTCACCATTCGAGGAATACGAGCAGTACTTC. Its protein product is CASSPFEEYEQYF. The entire variable domain, with the rest obtained from reference TRBV18 and TRBJ2-7, is as follows: NAGVMQNPRHLVRRRGQEARLRCSPMKGHSHVYWYRQLPEEGLKFMVYLQKENIIDESGMPKERFSAEFPKEGPSILRIQQVVRGDSAAYFCASSPFEEYEQYFGPGTRLTVT.

The CDR3 sequence: CASSRRGERDNEQFF. CDR3 coding DNA: TGTGCCAGCAGCCGACGTGGGGAGCGGGACAATGAGCAGTTCTTC. The chain links TRBV11-2 to TRBJ2-1, with TRBD2 as a possible D gene (6 bases). The CDR3 sequence is 15 residues long. The V end lost 5 bases, the J end lost 5 bases, and 16 bases lay between the germline ends. The germline V gene encodes CDR1 SGHAT and CDR2 FQNNGV.

The chain joins TRBV7-9 to TRBJ1-2; D gene ambiguous. Looked up from germline, CDR1 is SEHNR and CDR2 is FQNEAQ (reference sequence). The V end was cut by 5 bases, the J end by 0 bases, with 10 bases between. This CDR3 is 14 amino acids long. The CDR3 sequence is CASSEYPANYGYTF. In DNA form, the CDR3 reads TGTGCCAGCAGCGAGTACCCGGCTAACTATGGCTACACCTTC.

V usage is TRBV7-9 and J usage is TRBJ2-3; 12 positions agree with TRBD2. The germline V gene encodes CDR1 SEHNR and CDR2 FQNEAQ (reference sequence). The V segment lost 6 bases and the J segment 6 bases; nucleotides outside the gene matches: 7. The CDR3 is 15 residues long. CDR3 nucleotides: TGTGCCAGCAGTTCCGGACTAGCGGGAACTGATACGCAGTATTTT. This translates into CASSSGLAGTDTQYF.

This clone was counted between two and nine times. V is TRBV28 and J is TRBJ2-3; 9 bases line up with TRBD1. Germline assignment: CDR1 MDHEN and CDR2 SYDVKM. Trimming at V came to 8 bases and at J to 2 bases, leaving 2 bases not matched to a gene. The CDR3 is 13 amino acids. The CDR3 DNA sequence: TGTGCCAGCTGGGACAGGGTCACAGATACGCAGTATTTT. Protein: CASWDRVTDTQYF.

The V call is TRBV5-6, the J call TRBJ1-3; perhaps TRBD1 as D (5 bases). The germline V gene encodes CDR1 SGHDT and CDR2 YYEEEE. The V gene lost 4 bases and the J gene lost 11 bases, with 25 bases spanning the gap. CDR3 length: 16 residues. In nucleotides, the CDR3 is TGTGCCAGCAGCGCCAAGGTTGGGGGAACCTTTGGGGCCATATATTTT. Encoded protein: CASSAKVGGTFGAIYF.

This chain joins TRBV5-8 and TRBJ2-1, with D possibly being TRBD1 (6 bases). The V gene lost 1 base and the J gene lost 4 bases, with 18 bases spanning the gap. The CDR3 has 17 residues. Germline values: CDR1 SGHTS, CDR2 YDEGEE. CDR3 loop: CASSLFQGSAMYNEQFF. The CDR3 coding sequence is TGTGCCAGCAGCTTGTTTCAGGGGAGCGCAATGTACAATGAGCAGTTCTTC. Based on the CDR3 plus reference TRBV5-8 and TRBJ2-1, the full variable domain is EAGVTQSPTHLIKTRGQQATLRCSPISGHTSVYWYQQALGLGLQFLLWYDEGEERNRGNFPPRFSGRQFPNYSSELNVNALELEDSALYLCASSLFQGSAMYNEQFFGPGTRLTVL.

The J gene is TRBJ2-7, the V gene TRBV19; no reliable D call. Trimming removed 5 bases at V and 0 bases at J, with 14 bases between. Germline loops: CDR1 LNHDA, CDR2 SQIVND (reference sequence). The CDR3 contains 15 residues. CDR3 nucleotide sequence: TGTGCCAGTAGTTTCTCCGGGTTAAGCTCCTACGAGCAGTACTTC. Encoded protein: CASSFSGLSSYEQYF.

The chain has TRBV15 and TRBJ2-5; 11 bases line up with TRBD2. CDR3 length: 17 residues. Germline trimming cut 4 bases from V and 4 bases from J; bases unmatched to any gene: 11. Germline V gives CDR1 LNHNV, CDR2 YYDKDF (reference sequence). The CDR3 sequence: CATSNPTSGTVGETQYF. In DNA form, the CDR3 reads TGTGCCACCAGCAACCCGACTAGCGGGACGGTAGGAGAGACCCAGTACTTC.

The V call is TRBV7-2, the J call TRBJ2-1; 7 bases fit TRBD2. Germline V CDR1 and CDR2: SGHTA, FQGNSA. The CDR3 length is 13 residues. With V trimmed by 2 bases and J by 9 bases, 4 bases remained unmatched. The CDR3: CASSLSGKSEQFF. In DNA, the CDR3 is TGTGCCAGCAGCTTAAGCGGGAAGAGTGAGCAGTTCTTC.

The chain is built from TRBV7-3 and TRBJ1-3, with D unresolved. CDR1 SGHTA and CDR2 FQGTGA come from the germline V gene. V was pared by 5 bases and J by 2 bases, with 13 bases between. The CDR3 totals 15 residues. The CDR3 reads CASSPRAGPGNTIYF. Written as DNA, the CDR3 is TGTGCCAGCAGCCCCCGGGCAGGCCCTGGAAACACCATATATTTT.

In this sample, this clone turned up once. The chain couples TRBV3-1 (or the pseudogene TRBV3-2) to TRBJ2-5, with D maybe TRBD1 (5 bases). The V and J ends lost 3 bases and 1 base respectively, with 9 bases between them. CDR3 length: 14 residues. The V gene's germline CDR1 is LGHDT and CDR2 YNNKEL (reference sequence). The CDR3 spells CASSHRGSQETQYF. DNA for the CDR3: TGTGCCAGCAGCCATAGGGGCAGCCAAGAGACCCAGTACTTC.

This clone came up once. The CDR3 is CASSLSGTGNTEAFF. DNA for the CDR3: TGTGCCAGCAGCTTGAGTGGGACAGGGAACACTGAAGCTTTCTTT. The chain joins TRBV7-9 to TRBJ1-1, with 8 bases fitting TRBD1. Germline trimming cut 3 bases from V and 1 base from J; bases unmatched to any gene: 4. Looked up from germline, CDR1 is SEHNR and CDR2 is FQNEAQ (reference sequence). CDR3 size: 15 residues.

The chain couples TRBV7-2 to TRBJ2-2, with D hard to call. The germline V and J ends were trimmed by 5 bases and 1 base, with 11 bases remaining between them. The CDR3 loop spans 15 amino acids. The germline gives CDR1 SGHTA, CDR2 FQGNSA. This CDR3 is CASSPEFLNTGELFF. DNA for the CDR3: TGTGCCAGCAGCCCAGAATTTTTGAACACCGGGGAGCTGTTTTTT.

The table lists this clone with a few counts. The chain links TRBV19 to TRBJ2-4; D is ambiguous. This CDR3 comprises 14 residues. In germline, CDR1 is LNHDA, CDR2 SQIVND (reference sequence). Trimming cost V 7 bases and J 4 bases, with 14 bases left between them. The CDR3 nucleotides are TGTGCCAGTAACTGGGGATTGTCTAAAAACATTCAGTACTTC. Protein: CASNWGLSKNIQYF.

The CDR3 loop is CASSSRPGQPQETQYF. The DNA of the CDR3 is TGTGCCAGCAGCTCTCGTCCGGGACAGCCACAAGAGACCCAGTACTTC. J is TRBJ2-5 and V is TRBV7-3, with 7 nucleotides matching TRBD1. This CDR3 is 16 amino acids long. V lost 4 bases to trimming and J lost 2 bases; unmatched junction nucleotides: 10. Germline-derived CDR1 and CDR2 are SGHTA and FQGTGA. Drawing the rest from reference TRBV7-3 and TRBJ2-5, the complete variable domain is GAGVSQTPSNKVTEKGKYVELRCDPISGHTALYWYRQSLGQGPEFLIYFQGTGAADDSGLPNDRFFAVRPEGSVSTLKIQRTERGDSAVYLCASSSRPGQPQETQYFGPGTRLLVL.

A few counts support this clone. The chain couples TRBV5-1 to TRBJ1-1; weak D call: TRBD1 (6 bases). Germline V lookup: CDR1 SGHRS, CDR2 YFSETQ. The length of the CDR3 is 14 residues. V was shortened by 2 bases and J by 5 bases, with 13 bases between the two germline ends. CDR3 residues: CASSFTGRGTEAFF. The CDR3 DNA is TGCGCCAGCAGCTTTACAGGGAGGGGGACTGAAGCTTTCTTT.